Listed below are T cell receptor beta chains from one sample, sequenced in a study of technical replicates of blood from a few donors. The data were produced by immunoSEQ multiplex PCR, yet TCRdb's version contains in-frame clones alone and is incomplete. Among 65,000 to 80,000 clones listed, approximately 93% were seen once. The specimen was T cells isolated from PBMCs. The receptors shown here come from a human donor in good health. The CDR3 runs from the conserved cysteine through the conserved F or W. D genes are given only for firm matches.

TRBV29-1 - 16 CSVESGSISGANVLTF
TRBV21-1 - 11 CAKGVHTEAFF
TRBV7-2 - 11 CASSQLAVQYF
TRBV6-1 - 14 CASSAAGNNQPQHF
TRBV30 - 13 CAWRFTGNYGYTF
TRBV27 - 13 CASSFSYSREQFF
TRBV9 - 14 CASSVASLTDTQYF
TRBV2 TRBD2 13 CASSDGGSFEQFF
TRBV10-1 - 18 CASSESITNLRSYTEAFF
TRBV18 - 13 CASSPTRANTIYF
TRBV29-1 TRBD2 13 CSALGGTGYEQYF
TRBV7-9 TRBD1 16 CASSPLGQGTNNEQFF
TRBV5-4 TRBD1 13 CASSTGGGQPQHF
TRBV7-2 TRBD2 17 CASSVSRLAGGGDTQYF
TRBV28 - 12 CASRPQGETQYF
TRBV7-2 - 15 CASSRWSRGQETQYF
TRBV7-9 TRBD1 15 CASSPVTGGEKPQHF
TRBV28 - 14 CASRAPGTNYEQYF
TRBV28 - 12 CASQTGWAEAFF
TRBV7-9 TRBD1 14 CASSGGQGNAPQHF
TRBV11-3 - 14 CASSLEEGGYGYTF
TRBV13 TRBD2 17 CASSIRMSGSRTDTQYF
TRBV11-2 TRBD2 16 CASSPRRRELLSEQFF
TRBV7-3 - 12 CASSHRTDTQYF
TRBV4-2 - 11 CASSTVTEAFF
TRBV27 TRBD1 14 CASSYRDSTYEQYF
TRBV10-3 - 16 CAISGEEGIAKNIQYF
TRBV2 TRBD1 14 CASGTGHVTGELFF
TRBV15 TRBD2 14 CATSGAGEANEQFF
TRBV5-1 - 14 CASSSVAVQETQYF
TRBV5-1 - 14 CASSLTGTSYEQYF
TRBV9 - 14 CASSVAGANYGYTF
TRBV30 - 14 CAWNGGRSYNEQFF
TRBV30 TRBD1 13 CAWGQGRATEAFF
TRBV5-1 TRBD1 15 CASSLDYGTGSGYTF
TRBV29-1 - 14 CSVESAYDGYEQYF
TRBV2 - 15 CASSGGFGRNTEAFF
TRBV19 - 15 CASSINEASDQPQHF
TRBV4-3 TRBD2 15 CASSFGLAGGEELFF
TRBV11-2 - 16 CASSFRVSATYNEQFF
TRBV19 - 12 CASQGRTGELFF
TRBV7-2 - 12 CASSFTSGEAFF
TRBV11-2 - 12 CASSLVRTEAFF
TRBV7-3 TRBD1 14 CASSYGQGWSEQFF
TRBV18 - 14 CASSFGLDNNEQFF
TRBV4-3 TRBD1 14 CASSQTGVWNEQFF